Below, one T cell receptor beta chain is given with its context. In this sample, this clone turned up once. The target of this receptor is not known. One base away there is no much larger clone; base qualities are not given. TCRbeta CDR3 regions were amplified from genomic DNA using the immunoSEQ Assay, a bias-controlled multiplex PCR. The authors' analysis ran thus. The number of nucleated cells in each sample was estimated by amplification of reference gene primers within the assay. Sequence reads were collapsed and filtered to measure the absolute abundance of every unique TCRbeta CDR3 rearrangement. For each sample, productive Simpson clonality was calculated as the square root of Simpson's diversity index across productive rearrangements. The clones in this table, taken by TCRdb from immuneACCESS, are in-frame only. Not every clone is retained; where verified, under half of the shortfall comes from an unresolved V gene, and the cause of the rest is unknown. V and J calls plus clone size are reproduced from that table; the DNA served to infer D and trimming. The sample yields about 260,000 clones; 87% were counted once. About 1.6% of the sample comes from the top ten.

Another Seattle source contributed samples from volunteer blood donors who had recovered from COVID-19. The collaborating institutions used their own protocols to collect whole blood in K2EDTA tubes. For TCRbeta analysis, collaborators shipped samples in one of three forms: frozen whole blood, isolated PBMCs, or DNA extracted from either of those sample types. CDR1 SGHNT and CDR2 YENEEA are derived from the germline V gene. The CDR3, cysteine through phenylalanine, is 14 amino acids long. Only the CDR3 region is kept as DNA, spanning 42 bases read in frame from base 1. Germline trimming amounts to 6 bases on V and 1 base on J, with 2 as the count of junction bases outside the gene matches. The source of the sample is a study of blood T cell repertoires in COVID-19 (dated by TCRdb to 2020 to 2022). With respect to the entire study: The collaborator samples originated in the United States, Italy and Spain and spanned the acute and convalescent phases of COVID-19. The material from the prospective study consisted of cDNA or gDNA derived from T cells, B-cell-depleted T cells, or PBMCs. Deeply sampled blood TCRbeta repertoires from subjects exposed to, actively infected with, or recovered from COVID-19 were included in the dataset. The repertoires were made available in a free public database intended to serve as a resource for research on the immune response to SARS-CoV-2. Samples came from the ongoing ImmuneRACE study (first 160 participants) plus 1,254 subjects from 6 global collaborators. Nearly every sample came with metadata listing a de-identified subject ID, COVID-19 status, age in years and sex. Where HLA class I and class II types were available, the types were taken from metadata supplied by the sample provider, not from assay-based typing.

Beyond this particular receptor, the publication reports: How much clinical and demographic metadata was included differed by source and by participant, and the metadata was provided uncurated.

This sequence uses TRBV11-3 and TRBJ2-2; 7 central nucleotides agree with TRBD1. The TCR was taken from a woman in her thirties or forties who had recovered from COVID-19. The source material was peripheral blood. This receptor has the CDR3 CASRHRGNTGELFF. The sequenced DNA is TGTGCCAGCAGACACAGGGGGAACACCGGGGAGCTGTTTTTT. With the portions outside the CDR3 filled from the reference TRBV11-3 and TRBJ2-2 genes, the complete variable region becomes EAGVVQSPRYKIIEKKQPVAFWCNPISGHNTLYWYLQNLGQGPELLIRYENEEAVDDSQLPKDRFSAERLKGVDSTLKIQPAELGDSAVYLCASRHRGNTGELFFGEGSRLTVL.